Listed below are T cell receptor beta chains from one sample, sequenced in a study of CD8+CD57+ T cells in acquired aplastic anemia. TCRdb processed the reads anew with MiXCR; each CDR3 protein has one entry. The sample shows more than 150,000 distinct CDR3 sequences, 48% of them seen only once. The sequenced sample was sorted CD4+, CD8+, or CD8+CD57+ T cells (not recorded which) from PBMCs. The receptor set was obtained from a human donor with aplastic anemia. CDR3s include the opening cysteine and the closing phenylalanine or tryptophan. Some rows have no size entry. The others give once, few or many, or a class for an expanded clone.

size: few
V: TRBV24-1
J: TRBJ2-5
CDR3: CATSELSGWPLQETQYF

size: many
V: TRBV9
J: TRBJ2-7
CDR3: CASSPQLLGTDEQYF

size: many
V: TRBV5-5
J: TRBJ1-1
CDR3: CASSLEQFNTEAFF

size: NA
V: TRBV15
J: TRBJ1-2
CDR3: CATSRGGYGYTF

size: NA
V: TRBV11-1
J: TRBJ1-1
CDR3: CASSSETTGKEAFF

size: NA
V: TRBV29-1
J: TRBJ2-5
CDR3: CSAVRPGTVQGTQYF

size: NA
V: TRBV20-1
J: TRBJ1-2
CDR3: CSARGGEGYGYTF

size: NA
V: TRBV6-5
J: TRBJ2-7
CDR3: CASSYSLTGANYEQYF

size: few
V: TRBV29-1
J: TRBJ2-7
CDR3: CSVLLSGGPYEQYF

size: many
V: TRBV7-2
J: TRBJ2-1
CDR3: CASSSPGTTKVGEFF

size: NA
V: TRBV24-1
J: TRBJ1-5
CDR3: CATSPTGEGNQPQHF

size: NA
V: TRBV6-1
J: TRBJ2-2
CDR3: CASGALAGGVGGELFF

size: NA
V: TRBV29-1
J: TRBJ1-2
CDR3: CSVEFMTELNYGYTF

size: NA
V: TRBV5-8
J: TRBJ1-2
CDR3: CASSFRDRTNYGYTF

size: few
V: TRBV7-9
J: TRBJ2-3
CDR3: CASSLLGPDTQYF

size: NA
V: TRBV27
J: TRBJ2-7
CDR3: CASSLISGGAYEQYF

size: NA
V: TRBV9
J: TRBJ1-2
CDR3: CASSVLNTGTGGYTF

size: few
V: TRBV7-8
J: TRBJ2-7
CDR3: CASSLERTRGQYF

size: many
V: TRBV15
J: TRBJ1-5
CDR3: CATSRGQEFGNRPQHF

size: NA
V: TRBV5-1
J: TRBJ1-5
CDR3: CASSSTGGGGLKQPQHF

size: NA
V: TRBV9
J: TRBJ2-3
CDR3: CASTASGLTDTQYF

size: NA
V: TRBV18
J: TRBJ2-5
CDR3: CASSPNRGSSQETQYF

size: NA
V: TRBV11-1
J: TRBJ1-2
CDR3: CASSPAPDRGDYGYTF

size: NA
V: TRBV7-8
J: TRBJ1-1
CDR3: CASSSTGGMTEAFF

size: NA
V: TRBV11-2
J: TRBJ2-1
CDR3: CASSSPPSGGSNEQFF

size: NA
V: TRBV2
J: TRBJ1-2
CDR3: CASSRTRDGYTF

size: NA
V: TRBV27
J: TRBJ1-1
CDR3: CASSRYASGTVNTEAFF

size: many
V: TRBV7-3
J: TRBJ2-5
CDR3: CASSPGGRETQYF

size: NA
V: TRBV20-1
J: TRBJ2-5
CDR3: CSARALDTQETQYF

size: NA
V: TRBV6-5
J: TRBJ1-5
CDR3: CASSYYSSGNQPQHF

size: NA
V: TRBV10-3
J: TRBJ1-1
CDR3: CATGTGNTEAFF

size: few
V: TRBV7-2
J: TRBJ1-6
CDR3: CASSFGYYNSPLHF

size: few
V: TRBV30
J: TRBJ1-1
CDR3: CAWSTEAVNTEAFF

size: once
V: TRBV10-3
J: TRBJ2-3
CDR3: CAISGPRGVHSDTQYF

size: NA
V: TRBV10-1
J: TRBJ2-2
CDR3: CASSESSGREYLPNTGELLF

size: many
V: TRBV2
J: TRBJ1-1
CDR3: CASTLTGLNTEAFF

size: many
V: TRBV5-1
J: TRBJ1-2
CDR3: CASRPGTGNEGYTF

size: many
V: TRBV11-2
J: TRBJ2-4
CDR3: CASSLVRRGAKNIQYF

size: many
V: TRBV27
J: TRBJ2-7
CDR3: CASSRGTGGAGEQYF

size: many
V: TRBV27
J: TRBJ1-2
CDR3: CASSLRGDGYTF

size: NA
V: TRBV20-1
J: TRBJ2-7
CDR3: CSARDWVGDHEQYF

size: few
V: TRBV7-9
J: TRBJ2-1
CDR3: CASSLVGREQFF

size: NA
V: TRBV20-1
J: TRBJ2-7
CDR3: CSASIRGVDYEQYF